This passage covers 20 T cell receptor beta chains from one sample sequenced in a study of T cell responses to AZD1222 COVID-19 vaccine. Some clones are missing from TCRdb's copy, which holds only in-frame ones; the method was immunoSEQ multiplex PCR. Counted here are about 130,000 clones, 90% occurring once; the ten biggest clones make up 6.9%. The specimen comprised peripheral blood, sampled on day 0 of AZD1222 vaccination. The receptors here all came from an adult in good health.

This chain uses TRBV30 with TRBJ1-4, with no clear D. CDR3 length equals 13 residues. The V gene's germline CDR1 is GTSNPN and CDR2 SVGIG (reference sequence). V lost 5 bases, J lost 2 bases, and 9 bases lay in between. The CDR3 DNA follows: TGTGCCTGGGCCCGGCGGACTAATGAAAAACTGTTTTTT. Translated: CAWARRTNEKLFF.

The chain couples TRBV19 to TRBJ2-7, with D possibly being TRBD1 (6 bases). This CDR3 has 14 residues. Germline V gives CDR1 LNHDA, CDR2 SQIVND (reference sequence). The ends were cut back, 1 base at V and 2 bases at J, with 9 bases in the middle. DNA of the CDR3: TGTGCCAGTAGTATAGGGACAGCAGCCTACGAGCAGTACTTC. Translated, it gives CASSIGTAAYEQYF.

The V and J genes are TRBV12-3 or TRBV12-4 and TRBJ2-3; no reliable D call. V dropped 1 base and J dropped 9 bases, with 2 bases sitting between them. This CDR3 is 10 amino acids long. This CDR3 reads CASSLGTQYF. In DNA, the CDR3 is TGTGCCAGCAGTTTAGGCACGCAGTATTTT.

The chain employs TRBV7-2 and TRBJ2-1; 8 positions match TRBD2. The CDR3 consists of 12 residues. Looked up from germline, CDR1 is SGHTA and CDR2 is FQGNSA. V dropped 5 bases and J dropped 14; count of bases not matched to a gene: 8. CDR3 nucleotides: TGTGCCAGCAGCGCCCCCGGGACTAGAAAGTTCTTC. Its protein is CASSAPGTRKFF. Full variable domain (outside the CDR3, taken from reference TRBV7-2 and TRBJ2-1): GAGVSQSPSNKVTEKGKDVELRCDPISGHTALYWYRQSLGQGLEFLIYFQGNSAPDKSGLPSDRFSAERTGGSVSTLTIQRTQQEDSAVYLCASSAPGTRKFFGPGTRLTVL.

The chain is built from TRBV5-1 and TRBJ2-1; 7 nucleotides agree with TRBD1. CDR3 length: 15 amino acids. Germline V gives CDR1 SGHRS, CDR2 YFSETQ. V lost 2 bases to trimming and J lost 6 bases; unmatched junction nucleotides: 8. CDR3 protein: CASSLPGQVFNEQFF. As DNA, the CDR3 is TGCGCCAGCAGCTTACCCGGACAGGTATTCAATGAGCAGTTCTTC.

The chain links TRBV7-9 to TRBJ2-5; 9 bases are a match to TRBD1. With V trimmed by 3 bases and J by 2 bases, 4 bases remained unmatched. Germline V gene sequence: CDR1 SEHNR, CDR2 FQNEAQ (reference sequence). This CDR3 contains 15 residues. CDR3 in DNA: TGTGCCAGCAGCTTGGGGGACAGGGCTCAAGAGACCCAGTACTTC. Amino acid sequence: CASSLGDRAQETQYF.

V gene TRBV5-1 combines with J gene TRBJ2-5; 9 nucleotides line up with TRBD2. The CDR3 is made up of 16 amino acids. With 0 bases clipped from V and 0 bases from J, the junction kept 3 bases outside the gene matches. The germline V gene has CDR1 SGHRS and CDR2 YFSETQ. Here the CDR3 DNA reads TGCGCCAGCAGCTTGGCTAGCGGGGAGTACCAAGAGACCCAGTACTTC. Translating it yields CASSLASGEYQETQYF.

The chain combines TRBV7-3 with TRBJ2-3, with unresolved D. Germline V gene lookup returns CDR1 SGHTA and CDR2 FQGTGA. The CDR3 consists of 13 residues. V was pared by 9 bases and J by 0 bases, with 10 bases between. CDR3 in DNA: TGTGCCAGTTCAAAGACTAGCACAGATACGCAGTATTTT. It yields the protein CASSKTSTDTQYF.

CDR3 sequence reads: CASSPSSARENTEAFF. The CDR3 DNA reads TGTGCCAGCTCACCAAGTTCTGCCAGGGAGAACACTGAAGCTTTCTTT. The chain employs TRBV18 and TRBJ1-1; D might be TRBD1 (5 bases). The CDR3 totals 16 residues. The germline V gene has CDR1 KGHSH and CDR2 LQKENI. Trimming left V 2 bases short and J 1 base short, with 14 bases between.

This sequence joins TRBV7-2 and TRBJ1-2; perhaps TRBD1 as D (5 bases). V dropped 1 base and J dropped 4 bases, with 7 bases sitting between them. This CDR3 is built from 13 residues. Germline-derived CDR1 and CDR2 are SGHTA and FQGNSA. The CDR3 here is CASSLEGVYGYTF. The DNA of the CDR3 is TGTGCCAGCAGCTTAGAAGGGGTCTATGGCTACACCTTC.

The chain carries TRBV6-5 and TRBJ1-6; 7 positions match TRBD1. The CDR3 consists of 15 residues. Trimming removed 0 bases from V and 7 bases from J; junction bases left unmatched: 3. Germline CDR1 reads MNHEY; CDR2 reads SVGAGI. The CDR3 sequence is CASSYSGQANSPLHF. In DNA, the CDR3 is TGTGCCAGCAGTTACTCCGGACAGGCGAATTCACCCCTCCACTTT.

The chain employs TRBV10-3 and TRBJ1-3; D may be TRBD1 (6 bases). Trimming took 2 bases from V and 0 from J, leaving 11 bases between them. CDR1 is ENHRY, CDR2 SYGVKD, per germline. The CDR3 is 16 residues long. This chain's CDR3 is CAISEARGRSGNTIYF. The CDR3 nucleotides read TGTGCCATCAGTGAGGCCAGGGGACGCTCTGGAAACACCATATATTTT.

The chain joins TRBV28 to TRBJ1-1; maybe TRBD1 (5 bases). CDR1 and CDR2 from the germline V gene are MDHEN and SYDVKM. The CDR3 covers 14 residues. Trimming took 4 bases from V and 1 from J, leaving 10 bases between them. CDR3 sequence reads: CASSWGDPNTEAFF. Written as DNA, the CDR3 is TGTGCCAGCAGTTGGGGGGACCCGAACACTGAAGCTTTCTTT.

The chain carries TRBV7-9 and TRBJ2-1, with D perhaps matching TRBD2 (6 bases). The CDR3 is 14 residues long. V was shortened by 1 base and J by 5 bases, with 9 bases between the two germline ends. Germline V lookup: CDR1 SEHNR, CDR2 FQNEAQ (reference sequence). The DNA of the CDR3 is TGTGCCAGCAGCTTAGGCACGGGGGACAATGAGCAGTTCTTC. Protein product: CASSLGTGDNEQFF.

Points on this clone: This specimen includes other DNA sequences encoding the same CDR3. The chain combines TRBV18 with TRBJ2-2; D gene ambiguous. CDR1 is KGHSH, CDR2 LQKENI, per germline. The ends were cut back, 0 bases at V and 1 base at J, with 6 bases in the middle. The CDR3 contains 15 residues. The CDR3 DNA sequence: TGTGCCAGCTCACCACCGCGGCAGAACACCGGGGAGCTGTTTTTT. Residues: CASSPPRQNTGELFF.

The chain combines TRBV29-1 with TRBJ2-1; unclear D gene. Looked up from germline, CDR1 is SQVTM and CDR2 is ANQGSEA. CDR3 length equals 15 residues. Trimming stripped 5 bases from V and 5 bases from J, with 19 bases between. In nucleotides, the CDR3 is TGCAGCGTTACCCACCAAGAGAACTATGACAATGAGCAGTTCTTC. It yields the protein CSVTHQENYDNEQFF.

Concerning this clone: Other DNA sequences in this sample translate to the same CDR3. The chain carries TRBV5-1 and TRBJ1-2, with a weak D call TRBD1 (5 bases). The CDR3 is 15 amino acids. Trimming pared 2 bases from V and 1 base from J, leaving 12 bases between. Germline assignment: CDR1 SGHRS and CDR2 YFSETQ. This CDR3 reads CASSFVGTLNYGYTF. The CDR3 coding sequence is TGCGCCAGCAGCTTCGTAGGGACTCTTAACTATGGCTACACCTTC.

The V and J genes are TRBV6-5 and TRBJ1-2, with D hard to call. V was trimmed by 6 bases and J by 4 bases, leaving 15 bases between them. Germline lookup yields CDR1 MNHEY and CDR2 SVGAGI. The CDR3 is made up of 14 amino acids. CDR3 residues: CASSREQPTYGYTF. CDR3 coding DNA: TGTGCCAGCAGCCGGGAACAGCCGACCTATGGCTACACCTTC.

The chain employs TRBV5-6 and TRBJ1-6; D is uncertain. Germline values: CDR1 SGHDT, CDR2 YYEEEE. This CDR3 contains 18 residues. V shed 0 bases and J shed 3 bases, with 16 bases lying between them. CDR3 sequence reads: CASSLAGSRALYNSPLHF. CDR3 nucleotides: TGTGCCAGCAGCTTGGCCGGGAGTAGGGCCCTCTATAATTCACCCCTCCACTTT.

This chain uses TRBV28 with TRBJ1-2; 7 nucleotides match TRBD1. V was clipped by 5 bases and J by 5 bases; unmatched bases: 2. Germline loops: CDR1 MDHEN, CDR2 SYDVKM. This CDR3 has 12 amino acids. The CDR3 DNA is TGTGCCAGCAGTGGGACAGATTATGGCTACACCTTC. It specifies CASSGTDYGYTF.